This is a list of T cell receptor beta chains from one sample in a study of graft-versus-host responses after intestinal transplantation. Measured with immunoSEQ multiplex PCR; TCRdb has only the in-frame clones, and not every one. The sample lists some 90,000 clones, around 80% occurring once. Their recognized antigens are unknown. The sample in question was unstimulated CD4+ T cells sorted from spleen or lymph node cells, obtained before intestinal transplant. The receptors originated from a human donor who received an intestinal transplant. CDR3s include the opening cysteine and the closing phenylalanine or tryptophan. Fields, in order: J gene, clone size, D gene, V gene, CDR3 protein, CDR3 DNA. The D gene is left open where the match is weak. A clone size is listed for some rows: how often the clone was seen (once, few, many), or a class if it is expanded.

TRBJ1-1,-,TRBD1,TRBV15,CATSRGGTGNTEAFF,TGTGCCACCAGCAGAGGAGGGACAGGGAACACTGAAGCTTTCTTT
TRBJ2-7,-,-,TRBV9,CASSLNYGGKYEQYF,TGTGCCAGCTCCTTAAACTACGGGGGTAAATACGAGCAGTACTTC
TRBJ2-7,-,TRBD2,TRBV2,CASTGGTSKPAGHEQYF,TGTGCCAGCACCGGCGGGACTAGTAAACCTGCCGGCCACGAGCAGTACTTC
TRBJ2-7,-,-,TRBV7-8,CASSFQGAPLHEQYF,TGTGCCAGCAGCTTCCAGGGTGCCCCTCTCCACGAGCAGTACTTC
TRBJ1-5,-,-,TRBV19,CASRNRVSNQPQHF,TGTGCCAGTAGGAACAGGGTTAGCAATCAGCCCCAGCATTTT
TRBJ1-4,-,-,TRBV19,CASSTGWGPNEKLFF,TGTGCCAGTAGTACCGGGTGGGGGCCTAATGAAAAACTGTTTTTT
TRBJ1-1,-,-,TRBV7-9,CASSLLGGDTEAFF,TGTGCCAGCAGCTTATTGGGAGGGGACACTGAAGCTTTCTTT
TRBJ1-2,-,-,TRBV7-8,CASSLDGQWDYGYTF,TGTGCCAGCAGCTTAGACGGACAGTGGGACTATGGCTACACCTTC
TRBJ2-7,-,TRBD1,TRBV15,CATSREVRGREQYF,TGTGCCACCAGCAGAGAGGTCAGGGGGCGCGAGCAGTACTTC
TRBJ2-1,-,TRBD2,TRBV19,CASSIVTSGGGEQFF,TGTGCCAGTAGTATAGTGACTAGCGGGGGGGGTGAGCAGTTCTTC
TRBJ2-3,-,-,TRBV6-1,CASSTTDTQYF,TGTGCCAGCAGTACTACAGATACGCAGTATTTT
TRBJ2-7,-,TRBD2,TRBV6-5,CASIRALGTRPEQYF,TGTGCCAGCATCCGGGCATTAGGGACTAGGCCCGAGCAGTACTTC
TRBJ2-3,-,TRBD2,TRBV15,CATRQGTSGGVGDTQYF,TGTGCCACCAGACAGGGGACTAGCGGGGGGGTTGGAGATACGCAGTATTTT
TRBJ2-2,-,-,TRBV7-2,CASSSGRTVEGNTGELFF,TGTGCCAGCAGCTCCGGCCGAACGGTGGAGGGCAACACCGGGGAGCTGTTTTTT
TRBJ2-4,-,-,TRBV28,CASSPPNENIQYF,TGTGCCAGCAGTCCCCCTAACGAAAACATTCAGTACTTC
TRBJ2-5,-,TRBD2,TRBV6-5,CASSYLGGVETQYF,TGTGCCAGCAGTTACTTGGGGGGGGTCGAGACCCAGTACTTC
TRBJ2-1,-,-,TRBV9,CASSGTWGRRNEQFF,TGTGCCAGCAGCGGAACCTGGGGGCGCCGCAATGAGCAGTTCTTC
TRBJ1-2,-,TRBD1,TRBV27,CASSYYPTGYGYTF,TGTGCCAGCAGCTACTACCCGACAGGGTATGGCTACACCTTC
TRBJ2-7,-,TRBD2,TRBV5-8,CASNFGLASSYEQYF,TGTGCCAGCAACTTTGGACTAGCGAGCTCCTACGAGCAGTACTTC
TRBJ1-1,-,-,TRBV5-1,CASSLFSLPAFF,TGCGCCAGCAGCTTGTTCAGTCTTCCGGCTTTCTTT
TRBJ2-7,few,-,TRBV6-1,CASSLSGDNYEQYF,TGTGCCAGCAGTCTCTCAGGGGATAACTACGAGCAGTACTTC
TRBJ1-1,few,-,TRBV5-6,CASSLRDEAFF,TGTGCCAGCAGTTTGCGGGATGAAGCTTTCTTT
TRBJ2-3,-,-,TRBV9,CASSVSGRRGTDTQYF,TGTGCCAGCAGCGTGTCGGGAAGGCGGGGCACAGATACGCAGTATTTT
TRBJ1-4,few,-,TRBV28,CASVNSWNEKLFF,TGTGCCAGCGTAAACAGTTGGAATGAAAAACTGTTTTTT
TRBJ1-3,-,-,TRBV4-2,CASSQEIEPGNTIYF,TGTGCCAGCAGCCAAGAGATAGAGCCCGGAAACACCATATATTTT
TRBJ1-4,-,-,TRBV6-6,CASISGQGSEKLFF,TGTGCCAGCATTTCTGGACAAGGTAGTGAAAAACTGTTTTTT